This entry lists 7 T cell receptor beta chains sequenced from one sample in a study of shared clonotypes between healthy human individuals. Profiled with immunoSEQ multiplex PCR; TCRdb holds only in-frame clones, not every one. The sample lists approximately 100,000 clones, about 66% occurring once. Sequenced material: memory CD8+ T cells sorted from blood. This sample's subset: CD45RO+ cells pooled with CCR7-negative TemRA cells. The source is a woman aged 30 to 39 in good health.

Only a few counts were recorded for this clone. The chain recombines TRBV20-1 with TRBJ1-2; tentatively, D is TRBD1 (5 bases). The CDR3 is made up of 11 amino acids. Germline CDR1 and CDR2: DFQATT and SNEGSKA (reference sequence). Deletions cut 4 bases from V and 3 bases from J, with 6 bases between. CDR3 in DNA: TGCAGTGCTAAAGGGGACTATGGCTACACCTTC. Its protein is CSAKGDYGYTF.

The chain is built from TRBV9 and TRBJ2-7; 11 positions agree with TRBD2. Germline V lookup: CDR1 SGDLS, CDR2 YYNGEE. J gave up 4 bases and V 2 bases, and 2 bases lay outside the gene matches. This CDR3 is 14 amino acids long. CDR3 in amino acids: CASSVGTSGYEQYF. DNA for the CDR3: TGTGCCAGCAGCGTGGGGACTAGCGGATACGAGCAGTACTTC.

This chain links TRBV5-1 with TRBJ2-1; 9 bases are a match to TRBD2. The CDR3 extends over 16 amino acids. Germline V gene sequence: CDR1 SGHRS, CDR2 YFSETQ. V dropped 5 bases and J dropped 2; count of bases not matched to a gene: 8. CDR3 sequence reads: CASSRRLAGPYNEQFF. The CDR3, as DNA: TGCGCCAGCAGTCGGAGGCTAGCGGGACCCTACAATGAGCAGTTCTTC.

This clone was seen more than once but under ten times. The rearrangement links TRBV7-2 to TRBJ2-4; 10 bases fit TRBD1. V lost 9 bases, J lost 8 bases, and 10 bases stayed unmatched. This CDR3 contains 14 residues. Germline values: CDR1 SGHTA, CDR2 FQGNSA. The CDR3 bases are TGTGCCAGTCAAGACAGGGGGCATTTTGACATTCAGTACTTC. It is translated as CASQDRGHFDIQYF.

This clone was observed a handful of times. The V gene is TRBV27, the J gene TRBJ1-1; no clear D gene. This CDR3 comprises 14 residues. Looked up from germline, CDR1 is MNHEY and CDR2 is SMNVEV (reference sequence). Trimming left V 2 bases short and J 4 bases short, with 11 bases between. CDR3 sequence reads: CASSLAGTPTEAFF. The CDR3 nucleotides read TGTGCCAGCAGTTTAGCGGGAACCCCCACTGAAGCTTTCTTT.

This clone was recorded only once. The chain recombines TRBV28 with TRBJ1-4; 9 bases are shared with TRBD1. The V and J ends lost 6 bases and 8 bases, in that order; junction bases with no gene match: 10. The CDR3 loop spans 15 amino acids. Germline CDR1 MDHEN, CDR2 SYDVKM. CDR3 sequence: CASSSPGQGREKLFF. CDR3 nucleotide sequence: TGTGCCAGCAGCTCACCGGGACAGGGTCGGGAAAAACTGTTTTTT.

This clone was picked up many times. The V call is TRBV29-1, the J call TRBJ2-5, with D perhaps given as TRBD1 or TRBD2 (6 bases each). The V end lost 5 bases, the J end lost 2 bases, and 12 bases lay between the germline ends. The germline gives CDR1 SQVTM, CDR2 ANQGSEA. The CDR3 extends over 13 amino acids. CDR3 sequence reads: CSVTGGTQETQYF. CDR3 DNA: TGCAGCGTTACCGGCGGGACACAAGAGACCCAGTACTTC.